Presented here are 16 T cell receptor beta chains from one specimen sequenced in a study of blood T cell repertoires in COVID-19. Profiled with immunoSEQ multiplex PCR; TCRdb holds only in-frame clones, not every one. The sample contains some 200,000 clones, around 80% of which appear only once. The sample taken for sequencing was peripheral blood. These receptors were collected from a woman aged 80 or over with COVID-19, enrolled during active disease.

The chain carries TRBV14 and TRBJ2-5, with TRBD1 identical over 10 bases. In germline, CDR1 is SGHDN, CDR2 FVKESK. V lost 4 bases, J lost 5 bases, and 4 bases stayed unmatched. This CDR3 spans 14 amino acids. CDR3 sequence reads: CASSPGQGFETQYF. The CDR3 region has the DNA TGTGCCAGCAGCCCGGGACAGGGGTTTGAGACCCAGTACTTC.

The chain employs TRBV7-9 and TRBJ2-1; 8 bases are a match to TRBD2. The CDR3 has 16 residues. V lost 2 bases and J lost 7; bases outside the gene matches: 10. Germline assignment: CDR1 SEHNR and CDR2 FQNEAQ (reference sequence). The CDR3 DNA reads TGTGCCAGCAGCTTAAGCTTAGCGGGAACGGAGAATGAGCAGTTCTTC. It specifies CASSLSLAGTENEQFF.

The rearrangement joins TRBV9 to TRBJ2-3, with 9 bases aligning to TRBD2. The junction had 11 bases not matched to a gene; V was cut back by 3 bases and J by 6 bases. CDR1 and CDR2 from the germline V gene are SGDLS and YYNGEE. There are 16 residues in the CDR3. The CDR3 is CASSAGLADVGDTQYF. The CDR3 bases are TGTGCCAGCAGCGCGGGACTAGCCGATGTGGGTGATACGCAGTATTTT.

The J gene is TRBJ1-5, the V gene TRBV7-2; tentative D call: TRBD1 (5 bases). V was pared by 4 bases and J by 9 bases, with 16 bases between. CDR1 and CDR2 (germline): SGHTA, FQGNSA. The CDR3 is made up of 14 amino acids. CDR3 sequence (DNA): TGTGCCAGCAGCTCGGCGGGGGGACGGACGCCCCAGCATTTT. It is translated as CASSSAGGRTPQHF.

The table lists this clone with a count of one. This sequence joins TRBV7-9 and TRBJ1-4; D gene uncertain. The CDR3 has 15 residues. Trimming stripped 0 bases from V and 7 bases from J, with 12 bases between. Germline CDR1 reads SEHNR; CDR2 reads FQNEAQ (reference sequence). The CDR3 DNA sequence: TGTGCCAGCAGCTTAGCGGCCAACACGGGTGAAAAACTGTTTTTT. Translated, it gives CASSLAANTGEKLFF.

The V and J genes are TRBV21-1 and TRBJ2-1; the D call TRBD1 from the table was never checked on the DNA. TRBV21-1 is recorded as a pseudogene. The CDR3 totals 14 residues. CDR3 sequence (DNA): TGTGCCAGCAGCAAGTGCCACAGGGGCAATGAGCAGTTCTTC. As protein: CASSKCHRGNEQFF.

The CDR3 DNA is TGTGCCAGCGGCGGGACAGGACAGAACACTGAAGCTTTCTTT. Amino acid sequence: CASGGTGQNTEAFF. This sequence joins TRBV27 and TRBJ1-1; 8 positions agree with TRBD1. V shed 8 bases and J 1 base; nucleotides not matched to a gene: 6. Germline CDR1 and CDR2: MNHEY and SMNVEV (reference sequence). The CDR3 is 14 residues long.

Only one count was recorded for this clone. V is TRBV7-3 and J is TRBJ2-3; D may be TRBD1 (5 bases). Germline lookup yields CDR1 SGHTA and CDR2 FQGTGA. V lost 3 bases and J lost 4, with 17 bases in between. This CDR3 contains 16 residues. This CDR3 is CASSFGSYQGSDTQYF. The CDR3 DNA reads as TGTGCCAGCAGCTTCGGTAGCTATCAGGGATCAGATACGCAGTATTTT.

The rearrangement links TRBV18 to TRBJ2-1; a possible D gene is TRBD2 (6 bases). Trimming cost V 6 bases and J 5 bases, with 26 bases left between them. The CDR3 totals 18 residues. From germline, CDR1 is KGHSH and CDR2 LQKENI. CDR3 residues: CASSLSKLVERADNEQFF. DNA for the CDR3: TGTGCCAGCTCCCTCTCAAAATTAGTGGAGCGGGCGGACAATGAGCAGTTCTTC.

The genes are TRBV15 and TRBJ2-7; 11 nucleotides match TRBD1. CDR1 and CDR2 from the germline V gene are LNHNV and YYDKDF (reference sequence). The CDR3 is 15 residues long. Germline trimming cut 3 bases from V and 5 bases from J; bases unmatched to any gene: 6. As DNA, the CDR3 is TGTGCCACCAGCAGCAGGTCGGACAGGGGGCACGAGCAGTACTTC. Its translation: CATSSRSDRGHEQYF.

This clone was counted once. The rearrangement uses TRBV19 and TRBJ1-2; 8 positions match TRBD1. The germline V gene has CDR1 LNHDA and CDR2 SQIVND (reference sequence). This CDR3 comprises 13 residues. V trimming: 5 bases; J trimming: 4 bases; junction bases outside the gene matches: 3. The CDR3 protein is CASSVDRVYGYTF. The CDR3 nucleotides read TGTGCCAGTAGTGTGGACAGGGTCTATGGCTACACCTTC.

This clone showed up just once. The V call is TRBV6-6, the J call TRBJ1-2; 7 bases are a match to TRBD1. The CDR3 has 14 amino acids. From germline, CDR1 is MNHNY and CDR2 SVGAGI (reference sequence). V trimming: 0 bases; J trimming: 8 bases; junction bases outside the gene matches: 6. DNA of the CDR3: TGTGCCAGCAGTTACTCAAGACAGGGAGAGGGCTACACCTTC. The encoded protein is CASSYSRQGEGYTF.

This clone turned up a few times. This chain uses TRBV11-3 with TRBJ2-5, with D perhaps matching TRBD2 (7 bases). The CDR3 extends over 16 amino acids. Germline V lookup: CDR1 SGHNT, CDR2 YENEEA. Trimming took off 8 bases at V and 5 bases at J, with 24 bases between the two ends. In nucleotides, the CDR3 is TGTGCCAGCTCCGGACCACAGGGCGGGAGTAGTGAGACCCAGTACTTC. Translating it yields CASSGPQGGSSETQYF.

The J gene is TRBJ1-2, the V gene TRBV5-1; 7 bases are shared with TRBD1. The junction had 17 bases not matched to a gene; V was cut back by 3 bases and J by 6 bases. Per the germline V gene, CDR1 is SGHRS and CDR2 is YFSETQ. The CDR3 extends over 17 amino acids. The CDR3: CASSSLKNSGTANGYTF. The CDR3 bases are TGCGCCAGCAGCTCACTCAAGAATTCCGGGACAGCCAATGGCTACACCTTC.

The chain couples TRBV25-1 to TRBJ1-2; D is possibly TRBD1 (6 bases). Trimming removed 4 bases from V and 10 bases from J, with 16 bases in between. This CDR3 is built from 13 residues. The germline CDR1 and CDR2 sequences are MGHDK and SYGVNS. CDR3 region: CASSGTGIRAYTF. In DNA form, the CDR3 reads TGTGCCAGCAGTGGAACAGGGATACGAGCCTACACCTTC.

V usage is TRBV19 and J usage is TRBJ1-5, with TRBD1 matching 9 bases. V shed 11 bases, J shed 6 bases, and the junction held 20 bases outside the gene matches. The CDR3 has 17 residues. Looked up from germline, CDR1 is LNHDA and CDR2 is SQIVND (reference sequence). CDR3 amino acids: CAGGGGTGLIGIQPQHF. The DNA of the CDR3 is TGTGCCGGCGGGGGTGGGACAGGGTTGATCGGGATTCAGCCCCAGCATTTT.